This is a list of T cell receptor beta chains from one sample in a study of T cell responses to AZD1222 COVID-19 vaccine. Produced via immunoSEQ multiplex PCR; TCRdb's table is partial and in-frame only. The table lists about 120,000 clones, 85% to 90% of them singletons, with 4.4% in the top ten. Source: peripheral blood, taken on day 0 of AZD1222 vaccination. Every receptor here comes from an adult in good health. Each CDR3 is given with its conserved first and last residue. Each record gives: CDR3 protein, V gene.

CDR3: CASSFGGSYNSPLHF; V: TRBV27
CDR3: CASSALQGHQYF; V: TRBV12-3/TRBV12-4
CDR3: CASSPTEIANTGELFF; V: TRBV7-9
CDR3: CASSRASGIQGETQYF; V: TRBV21-1
CDR3: CASRGENSYEQYF; V: TRBV28
CDR3: CASSQDGDGTYEQYF; V: TRBV4-1
CDR3: CASSLVSLAGVNYGYTF; V: TRBV13
CDR3: CASSHGLAGGSSYNEQFF; V: TRBV3-1/TRBV3-2
CDR3: CASSLEVGNSPLHF; V: TRBV5-1
CDR3: CASSGTGGLNTEAFF; V: TRBV9
CDR3: CASSLGPTGINEQFF; V: TRBV11-3
CDR3: CASIWTGSTYEQYF; V: TRBV6-5
CDR3: CASSFEGMDTEAFF; V: TRBV5-5
CDR3: CASSLQGSRSWGELFF; V: TRBV7-6
CDR3: CASSQVFSDRSSYEQYF; V: TRBV3-1/TRBV3-2
CDR3: CASSSGGVSYNEQFF; V: TRBV28
CDR3: CAISEGQLYSGNTIYF; V: TRBV10-3
CDR3: CASSLRTSGPRDTQYF; V: TRBV5-1
CDR3: CASSQIPRNTEAFF; V: TRBV4-1
CDR3: CATSRARTANSYEQYF; V: TRBV15
CDR3: CASSQGGGRASGGELFF; V: TRBV4-1
CDR3: CASSSPQGQRPEQYF; V: TRBV11-2
CDR3: CASTSRGRSSYEQYF; V: TRBV27
CDR3: CASSWGDGEKLFF; V: TRBV7-9
CDR3: CASSVTGPIYNSPLHF; V: TRBV27
CDR3: CASSRTGYDTF; V: TRBV28
CDR3: CASSPLSGRAYEQYF; V: TRBV7-9
CDR3: CASSLEGARGYTF; V: TRBV7-9
CDR3: CASSVMSLEAGELFF; V: TRBV9
CDR3: CASSIMAGASTDTQYF; V: TRBV19